This TCR beta chain was captured in a study of radiotherapy plus CTLA-4 blockade in lung cancer. Study-level findings and limits: TCR clones from tumors expanded in blood after radiotherapy plus ipilimumab. Reports identified early blood T cell clone dynamics, with interferon-beta, as the best response predictor.

With regard to this clone: Its matching antigen is unknown.

The method was immunoSEQ multiplex PCR; TCRdb's version includes in-frame clones alone and lacks a portion of them. The sample holds tens of thousands of clones; around 84% are singletons and the top ten take roughly a quarter. Those with chemo-refractory metastatic non-small-cell lung cancer were treated with focal radiation combined with CTLA-4 blockade using ipilimumab. CDR1 is LGHNA and CDR2 is YNFKEQ in the germline V gene. The CDR3 consists of 17 residues. Deletions cut 0 bases from V and 8 bases from J, with 17 bases between. The sample here was peripheral blood, taken from a patient treated with radiotherapy plus ipilimumab. The J gene is TRBJ1-6, the V gene TRBV4-2; possibly TRBD1 for D (6 bases). The receptor was isolated from a human donor with non-small cell lung cancer whose response to radiotherapy plus ipilimumab could not be evaluated. CDR3 sequence: CASSQDLFPGQYSPLHF. CDR3 bases: TGTGCCAGCAGCCAAGATCTTTTCCCGGGACAATATTCACCCCTCCACTTT.